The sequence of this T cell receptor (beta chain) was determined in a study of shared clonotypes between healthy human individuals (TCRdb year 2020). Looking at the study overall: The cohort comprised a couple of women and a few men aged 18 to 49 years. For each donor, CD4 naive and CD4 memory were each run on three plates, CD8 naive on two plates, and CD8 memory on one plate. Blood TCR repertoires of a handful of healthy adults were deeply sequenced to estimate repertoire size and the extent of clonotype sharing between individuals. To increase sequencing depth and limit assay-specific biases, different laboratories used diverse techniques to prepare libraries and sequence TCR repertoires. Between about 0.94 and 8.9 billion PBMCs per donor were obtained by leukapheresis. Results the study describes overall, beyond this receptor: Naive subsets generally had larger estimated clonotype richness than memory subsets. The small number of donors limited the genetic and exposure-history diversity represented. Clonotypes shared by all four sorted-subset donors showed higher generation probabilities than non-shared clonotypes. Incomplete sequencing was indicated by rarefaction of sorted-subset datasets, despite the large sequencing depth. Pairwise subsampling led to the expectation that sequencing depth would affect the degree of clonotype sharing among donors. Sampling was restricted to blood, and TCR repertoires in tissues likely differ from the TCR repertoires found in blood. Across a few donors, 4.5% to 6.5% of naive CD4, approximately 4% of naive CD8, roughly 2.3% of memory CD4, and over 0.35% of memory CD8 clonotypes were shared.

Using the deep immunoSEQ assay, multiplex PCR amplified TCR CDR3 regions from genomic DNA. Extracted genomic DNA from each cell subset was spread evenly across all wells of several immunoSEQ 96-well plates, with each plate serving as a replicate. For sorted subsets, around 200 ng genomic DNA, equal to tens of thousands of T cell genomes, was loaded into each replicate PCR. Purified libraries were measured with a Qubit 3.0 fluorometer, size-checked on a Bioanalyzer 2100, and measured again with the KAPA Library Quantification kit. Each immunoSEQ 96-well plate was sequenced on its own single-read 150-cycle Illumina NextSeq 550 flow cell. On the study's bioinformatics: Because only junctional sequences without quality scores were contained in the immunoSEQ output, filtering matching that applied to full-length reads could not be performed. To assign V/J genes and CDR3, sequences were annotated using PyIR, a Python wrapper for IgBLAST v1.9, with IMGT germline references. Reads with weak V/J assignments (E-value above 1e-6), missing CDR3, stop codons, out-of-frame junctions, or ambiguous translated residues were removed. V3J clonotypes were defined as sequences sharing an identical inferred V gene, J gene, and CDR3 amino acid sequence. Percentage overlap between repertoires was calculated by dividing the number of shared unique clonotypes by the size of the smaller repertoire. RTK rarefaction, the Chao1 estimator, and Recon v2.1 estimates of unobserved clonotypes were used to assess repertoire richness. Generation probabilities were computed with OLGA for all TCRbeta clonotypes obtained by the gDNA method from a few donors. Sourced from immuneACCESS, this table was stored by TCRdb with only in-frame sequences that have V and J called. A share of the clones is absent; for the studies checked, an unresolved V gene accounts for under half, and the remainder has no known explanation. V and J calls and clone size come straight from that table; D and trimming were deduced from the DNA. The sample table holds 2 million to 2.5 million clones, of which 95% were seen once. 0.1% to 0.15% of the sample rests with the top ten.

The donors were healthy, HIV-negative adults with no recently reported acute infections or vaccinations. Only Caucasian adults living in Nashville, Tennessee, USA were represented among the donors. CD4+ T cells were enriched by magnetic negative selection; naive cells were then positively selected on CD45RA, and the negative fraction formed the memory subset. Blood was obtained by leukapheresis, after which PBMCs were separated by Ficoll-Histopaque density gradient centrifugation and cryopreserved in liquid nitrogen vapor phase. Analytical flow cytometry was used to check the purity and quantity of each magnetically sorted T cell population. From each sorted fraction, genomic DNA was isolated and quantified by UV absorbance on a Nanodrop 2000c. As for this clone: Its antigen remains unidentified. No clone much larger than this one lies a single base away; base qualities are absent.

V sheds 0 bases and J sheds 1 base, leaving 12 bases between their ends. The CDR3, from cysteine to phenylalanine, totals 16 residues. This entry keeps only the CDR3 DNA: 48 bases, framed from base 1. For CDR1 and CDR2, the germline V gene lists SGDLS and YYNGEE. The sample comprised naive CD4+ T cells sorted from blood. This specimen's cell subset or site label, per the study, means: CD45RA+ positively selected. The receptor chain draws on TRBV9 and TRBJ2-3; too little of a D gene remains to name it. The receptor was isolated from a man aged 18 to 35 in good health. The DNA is TGTGCCAGCAGCGTAGTTGGTGAAGGACGCACAGATACGCAGTATTTT. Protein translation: CASSVVGEGRTDTQYF.